The 8 T cell receptor beta chains below were found in one sample sequenced in a study of T cells in Graves' hyperthyroidism and ophthalmopathy (dated by TCRdb to the late 2010s). The library was generated by multiplex PCR. TCRdb shows the sequencer as Illumina HiSeq 2000. Amplification of TCR beta CDR3 regions was carried out from RNA transcripts. For the first round of RT-PCR on the TCR CDR3, the HTBI primer set was used together with the Qiagen OneStep RT-PCR kit. The public sequencing data were trimmed at Q25 with fastp and processed into clonotypes with MiXCR by TCRdb, which kept only in-frame beta chains. Rows merge per CDR3 protein into single entries with the most common DNA and genes. The sample contains 350,000 or so distinct CDR3 sequences, approximately 18% of them found a single time. The ten largest clones represent approximately 35% of the sample. The sequenced sample was blood. The source of these receptors is a woman in her thirties with Graves' hyperthyroidism that later progressed to Graves' ophthalmopathy.

The V and J genes are TRBV25-1 and TRBJ1-1, with D uncertain. The CDR3 extends over 13 amino acids. Looked up from germline, CDR1 is MGHDK and CDR2 is SYGVNS. With 3 bases removed from V and 3 bases from J, the gap between germline ends came to 8 bases. CDR3 region: CASSEVKDTEAFF. The CDR3 region has the DNA TGTGCCAGCAGTGAGGTCAAGGACACTGAAGCTTTCTTT.

This clonotype was seen ten or more times. This chain connects TRBV19 to TRBJ1-2; D remains ambiguous. Germline V CDR1 and CDR2: LNHDA, SQIVND (reference sequence). V lost 10 bases and J 7 bases, leaving 19 bases between the germline ends. The CDR3 consists of 13 residues. CDR3 residues: CATSQPPRSGYTF. CDR3 DNA: TGTGCCACCTCCCAGCCACCTAGGTCTGGCTACACCTTC.

This clonotype was observed a few times. One end of the junction does not line up with germline, which may come from a read error. The chain couples TRBV10-3 to TRBJ2-1; the match to TRBD1 covers 9 bases. Germline V gene sequence: CDR1 ENHRY, CDR2 SYGVKD. There are 14 residues in the CDR3. This CDR3 is CVICEGQGFDEQFF. CDR3 in DNA: TGTGTCATCTGTGAAGGACAGGGGTTCGATGAGCAGTTCTTC.

This clonotype was detected ten times or more. The chain couples TRBV2 to TRBJ2-2; 15 bases match TRBD2. With 7 bases clipped from V and 3 bases from J, the junction kept 12 bases outside the gene matches. Germline V gene sequence: CDR1 SNHLY, CDR2 FYNNEI. This CDR3 region has 19 residues. The CDR3 spells CASNALGLAGGDDTGELFF. CDR3 DNA sequence: TGTGCCAGCAATGCACTCGGACTAGCGGGAGGGGACGACACCGGGGAGCTGTTTTTT.

This clonotype has a count of ten or more. The chain links TRBV20-1 to TRBJ1-6, with no clear D. The CDR3 loop spans 11 amino acids. Per germline, CDR1 DFQATT and CDR2 SNEGSKA (reference sequence). V was shortened by 4 bases and J by 17 bases, with 15 bases between the two germline ends. CDR3 coding DNA: TGCAGTGCTAAAAATAGGTTTAAGGTCCACTTT. Translation: CSAKNRFKVHF.

This clonotype appeared a few times. The CDR3 reads CASSLRGGGRDTGELFF. Written as DNA, the CDR3 is TGTGCCAGCAGTCTTCGCGGGGGGGGGCGTGACACCGGGGAGCTGTTTTTT. The chain combines TRBV6-2 or TRBV6-3 with TRBJ2-2; 9 bases line up with TRBD2. CDR1 and CDR2 (germline): MNHEY, SVGEGT. Trimming cost V 5 bases and J 3 bases; bases outside gene matches: 10. CDR3 length: 17 residues.

This clonotype has ten or more counts. The J gene is TRBJ1-1, the V gene TRBV5-5; D perhaps matches TRBD1 (5 bases). The V and J ends lost 0 bases and 5 bases respectively, with 11 bases between them. The CDR3 loop spans 14 amino acids. Germline values: CDR1 SGHKS, CDR2 YYEKEE (reference sequence). CDR3: CASSLVRVRTEAFF. The DNA for the CDR3 is TGTGCCAGCAGCTTGGTCAGGGTGAGGACTGAAGCTTTCTTT.

Many counts were recorded for this clonotype. The chain carries TRBV28 and TRBJ2-2, with TRBD2 as a possible D gene (6 bases). Trimming took 6 bases from V and 0 from J, leaving 11 bases between them. The CDR3 has 15 amino acids. Germline CDR1 reads MDHEN; CDR2 reads SYDVKM. CDR3 nucleotide sequence: TGTGCCAGCAGGGAGGGACCAGCGAACACCGGGGAGCTGTTTTTT. Translating it yields CASREGPANTGELFF. The full variable domain, completed using reference TRBV28 and TRBJ2-2, is DVKVTQSSRYLVKRTGEKVFLECVQDMDHENMFWYRQDPGLGLRLIYFSYDVKMKEKGDIPEGYSVSREKKERFSLILESASTNQTSMYLCASREGPANTGELFFGEGSRLTVL.